The 25 T cell receptor beta chains listed next were all sequenced from one sample in a study of cytomegalovirus exposure and HLA in healthy donors. Here immunoSEQ multiplex PCR was the method, and the copy in TCRdb shows in-frame clones only, minus some. The table lists roughly 75,000 clones, around 85% of them singletons, with 3% in the top ten. The sample taken for sequencing was PBMCs. The source of these receptors is a young man in good health and CMV-seronegative.

V and J are TRBV23-1 and TRBJ2-7, with D maybe TRBD2 (6 bases). TRBV23-1 is treated as an ORF (open reading frame) with a function not yet certain. The CDR3 is 14 residues long. V lost 10 bases, J lost 1 base, and 17 bases lay in between. The CDR3 nucleotides read TGCGCCATCCCGCGGAGGAGGGTATCCTACGAGCAGTACGTC. Its protein product is CAIPRRRVSYEQYV.

J is TRBJ1-3 and V is TRBV4-3; perhaps TRBD1 as D (6 bases). Trimming cost V 0 bases and J 0 bases, with 18 bases left between them. Per germline, CDR1 LGHNA and CDR2 YSLEER. The CDR3 extends over 19 amino acids. This CDR3 is CASSQDRGDTATSGNTIYF. DNA of the CDR3: TGCGCCAGCAGCCAAGATCGGGGGGACACCGCCACCTCTGGAAACACCATATATTTT.

This chain uses TRBV4-1 with TRBJ1-4; D remains ambiguous. V lost 4 bases and J 2 bases, leaving 17 bases between the germline ends. The germline gives CDR1 MGHRA, CDR2 YSYEKL. The CDR3 has 17 amino acids. CDR3 DNA: TGCGCCAGCAGCCCTTACCCCCAACGGTCGACTAATGAAAAACTGTTTTTT. This sequence encodes CASSPYPQRSTNEKLFF.

This clone has more than one count but fewer than ten. The CDR3 region is CASNPDFQQPQHF. The CDR3 region has the DNA TGTGCCAGCAATCCGGACTTTCAGCAGCCCCAGCATTTT. This chain uses TRBV19 with TRBJ1-5, with no clear D. The CDR3 length is 13 residues. Germline CDR1 is LNHDA and CDR2 is SQIVND (reference sequence). V was cut by 9 bases and J by 7 bases, with 16 bases left in between.

This clone occurred once. This chain uses TRBV4-2 with TRBJ2-2; perhaps TRBD2 as D (5 bases). The V gene's germline CDR1 is LGHNA and CDR2 YNFKEQ. With 0 bases removed from V and 0 bases from J, the gap between germline ends came to 17 bases. This CDR3 has 19 residues. DNA of the CDR3: TGTGCCAGCAGCCAAGAACTTACCGAAGGACTCCCGAACACCGGGGAGCTGTTTTTT. Translation: CASSQELTEGLPNTGELFF.

The rearrangement joins TRBV7-2 to TRBJ2-3, with 7 bases fitting TRBD1. V was pared by 7 bases and J by 3 bases, with 10 bases of the junction left unmatched. The germline V gene encodes CDR1 SGHTA and CDR2 FQGNSA. The CDR3 length is 15 residues. The CDR3 bases are TGTGCCAGCACAAACAGGGGTGGTACTACAGATACGCAGTATTTT. This encodes CASTNRGGTTDTQYF. Full variable domain (rest looked up from reference TRBV7-2 and TRBJ2-3): GAGVSQSPSNKVTEKGKDVELRCDPISGHTALYWYRQSLGQGLEFLIYFQGNSAPDKSGLPSDRFSAERTGGSVSTLTIQRTQQEDSAVYLCASTNRGGTTDTQYFGPGTRLTVL.

The V gene is TRBV10-1, the J gene TRBJ2-3; 9 bases line up with TRBD2. This CDR3 contains 17 residues. With 3 bases clipped from V and 6 bases from J, the junction kept 13 bases outside the gene matches. Germline lookup yields CDR1 WNHNN and CDR2 SYGVQD (reference sequence). CDR3 region: CASSEGYVAGVADTQYF. As DNA, the CDR3 is TGCGCCAGCAGTGAAGGATATGTAGCGGGAGTAGCTGATACGCAGTATTTT.

The chain uses TRBV25-1 and TRBJ2-1, with D tentatively TRBD2 (5 bases). Looked up from germline, CDR1 is MGHDK and CDR2 is SYGVNS. The CDR3 covers 14 residues. The germline V and J ends were trimmed by 1 base and 4 bases, with 8 bases remaining between them. The CDR3 bases are TGTGCCAGCAGTGAATTCGGGGAGTACAATGAGCAGTTCTTC. This encodes CASSEFGEYNEQFF.

CDR3 DNA: TGTGCCAGTAGTGCCAGGGCCGGTAATGAAAAACTGTTTTTT. It is translated as CASSARAGNEKLFF. This rearrangement joins TRBV19 to TRBJ1-4; weak D call: TRBD1 (5 bases). V was clipped by 5 bases and J by 4 bases, with 11 bases between them. Germline CDR1 LNHDA, CDR2 SQIVND (reference sequence). CDR3 length: 14 residues.

This clone was counted a few times. The V gene is TRBV28, the J gene TRBJ1-5; D gene unclear. In germline, CDR1 is MDHEN, CDR2 SYDVKM. The V gene lost 5 bases and the J gene lost 2 bases, with 10 bases spanning the gap. CDR3 size: 14 residues. DNA for the CDR3: TGTGCCAGCAGTCTTCCCGGGGGCAATCAGCCCCAGCATTTT. This sequence encodes CASSLPGGNQPQHF.

The J gene is TRBJ2-7, the V gene TRBV30; TRBD1 might be the D (5 bases). Germline V gene lookup returns CDR1 GTSNPN and CDR2 SVGIG (reference sequence). This CDR3 comprises 14 residues. V was clipped by 8 bases and J by 3 bases, with 20 bases between them. For the CDR3, the DNA is TGTGCCGTAACTCAGGGCCTTAGGTTCTACGAGCAGTACTTC. Its protein is CAVTQGLRFYEQYF.

This chain joins TRBV4-3 and TRBJ1-2; 8 bases match TRBD1. The CDR3 has 17 amino acids. Looked up from germline, CDR1 is LGHNA and CDR2 is YSLEER. After removal of 0 bases from V and 6 bases from J, the junction contained 12 bases not matched to a gene. This CDR3 is CASSQEVGRQGIHGYTF. In DNA, the CDR3 is TGCGCCAGCAGCCAAGAAGTTGGGCGACAGGGGATCCATGGCTACACCTTC.

V is TRBV29-1 and J is TRBJ2-1, with D maybe TRBD2 (5 bases). The CDR3 is made up of 14 amino acids. Germline V gene lookup returns CDR1 SQVTM and CDR2 ANQGSEA. Trimming shortened V by 7 bases and J by 2 bases, and 15 bases separated the two germline ends. The CDR3 DNA sequence: TGCAGCGGTAGTAAAGGGAGCGCCTACAATGAGCAGTTCTTC. Encoded protein: CSGSKGSAYNEQFF.

The genes are TRBV30 and TRBJ1-1; maybe TRBD1 (5 bases). The CDR3 consists of 15 residues. Germline CDR1 and CDR2: GTSNPN and SVGIG (reference sequence). V was pared by 1 base and J by 3 bases, with 15 bases between. CDR3 residues: CAWSAIRQLHTEAFF. The CDR3 DNA is TGTGCCTGGAGTGCCATCCGACAGTTACACACTGAAGCTTTCTTT.

The chain recombines TRBV7-2 with TRBJ2-1, with 10 bases identical to TRBD2. Germline V gene lookup returns CDR1 SGHTA and CDR2 FQGNSA. Germline trimming cut 7 bases from V and 1 base from J; bases unmatched to any gene: 7. This CDR3 is built from 16 residues. Written as DNA, the CDR3 is TGTGCCAGCACCCTAACTAGCGGGAATTCCTACAATGAGCAGTTCTTC. It encodes CASTLTSGNSYNEQFF.

This chain uses TRBV7-2 with TRBJ2-2; 9 bases line up with TRBD1. The V gene's germline CDR1 is SGHTA and CDR2 FQGNSA. The CDR3 is 15 amino acids. With V trimmed by 7 bases and J by 3 bases, 6 bases remained unmatched. The CDR3 sequence: CASTPGTGYTGELFF. In DNA, the CDR3 is TGTGCCAGCACCCCCGGGACAGGGTACACCGGGGAGCTGTTTTTT.

The rearrangement uses TRBV13 and TRBJ2-3, with a possible D match to TRBD1 (6 bases). CDR3 length: 15 residues. Germline V CDR1 and CDR2: PRHDT, FYEKMQ (reference sequence). Trimming cost V 4 bases and J 0 bases, with 11 bases left between them. CDR3 residues: CASSSRGKSTDTQYF. As DNA, the CDR3 is TGTGCCAGCAGCTCCAGGGGAAAAAGCACAGATACGCAGTATTTT.

The V gene is TRBV28, the J gene TRBJ2-2, with 15 bases fitting TRBD2. The CDR3 runs 14 residues. The germline gives CDR1 MDHEN, CDR2 SYDVKM. The CDR3 protein is CASGLAGGSGELFF. CDR3 DNA sequence: TGTGCTTCGGGACTAGCGGGAGGAAGCGGGGAGCTGTTTTTT.

The chain joins TRBV28 to TRBJ1-6; 7 bases line up with TRBD1. The germline CDR1 and CDR2 sequences are MDHEN and SYDVKM. Germline trimming cut 5 bases from V and 7 bases from J; bases unmatched to any gene: 8. CDR3 length: 15 amino acids. CDR3 protein: CASSPLQGQNSPLHF. The CDR3 DNA reads as TGTGCCAGCAGTCCGCTACAGGGGCAAAATTCACCCCTCCACTTT.

The rearrangement uses TRBV27 and TRBJ2-5; 12 bases are a match to TRBD2. V shed 5 bases, J shed 6 bases, and the junction held 13 bases outside the gene matches. The CDR3 contains 17 residues. Germline CDR1 MNHEY, CDR2 SMNVEV (reference sequence). The CDR3 coding sequence is TGTGCCAGCAGTCCACCCCTAGCGGGGGGGGATGTCAAGACCCAGTACTTC. It codes for CASSPPLAGGDVKTQYF.

The CDR3 reads CASSLADRIFTGELFF. The CDR3 DNA reads as TGTGCCAGCAGCTTAGCGGACAGGATCTTCACCGGGGAGCTGTTTTTT. This sequence joins TRBV11-3 and TRBJ2-2; 7 positions match TRBD1. Germline V gives CDR1 SGHNT, CDR2 YENEEA. This CDR3 spans 16 amino acids. V lost 1 base to trimming and J lost 4 bases; unmatched junction nucleotides: 6.

CDR3 nucleotide sequence: TGTGCCAGCAGTTACTTCCCTAGCGGGAAGGGTGAGCAGTTCTTC. Translating gives CASSYFPSGKGEQFF. The chain combines TRBV6-5 with TRBJ2-1; 9 nucleotides line up with TRBD2. The V segment lost 1 base and the J segment 9 bases; nucleotides outside the gene matches: 7. The CDR3 has 15 amino acids. Per the germline V gene, CDR1 is MNHEY and CDR2 is SVGAGI.

This sequence joins TRBV15 and TRBJ2-2, with no clear D. CDR1 is LNHNV, CDR2 YYDKDF, per germline (reference sequence). The length of the CDR3 is 15 residues. Trimming removed 3 bases at V and 0 bases at J, with 8 bases between. The CDR3 is CATSRAVANTGELFF. In nucleotides, the CDR3 is TGTGCCACCAGCAGGGCCGTCGCGAACACCGGGGAGCTGTTTTTT.

This chain joins TRBV30 and TRBJ1-5; 7 bases match TRBD1. Germline V gene lookup returns CDR1 GTSNPN and CDR2 SVGIG (reference sequence). The trim removed 0 bases at V and 7 bases at J, leaving 3 bases unmatched. The CDR3 is 13 amino acids. The CDR3 coding sequence is TGTGCCTGGAGTGTACAGGGGAGGCAGCCCCAGCATTTT. Translation: CAWSVQGRQPQHF.

The chain combines TRBV7-3 with TRBJ2-3, with TRBD2 identical over 10 bases. CDR1 is SGHTA and CDR2 is FQGTGA in the germline V gene. V shed 5 bases, J shed 4 bases, and the junction held 3 bases outside the gene matches. CDR3 length: 14 residues. The CDR3 is CASSRLAGPDTQYF. CDR3 sequence (DNA): TGTGCCAGCAGCAGACTAGCGGGCCCAGATACGCAGTATTTT.